The rows below give T cell receptor beta chains drawn from one sample of a study of blood T cell repertoires in COVID-19. Assay: immunoSEQ multiplex PCR; the TCRdb copy retains only in-frame clones and omits some. Of 200,000 to 250,000 clones detected, about 81% appear once; the ten largest clones hold about 9%. Sequences were obtained from PBMCs or T cells enriched from blood (not recorded which). These receptors all stem from a man between 35 and 55 years old who had recovered from COVID-19. The CDR3 runs from the conserved cysteine through the conserved F or W. Fields, in order: CDR3 length, clone size, V gene, J gene, CDR3 protein. Clone sizes are given selectively: once, few, many, or a class where the clone is expanded.

>19|.|TRBV11-2|TRBJ2-5
CASSLVGSKAGEYQETQYF
>14|.|TRBV5-6|TRBJ1-2
CASSYGSGQAGYTF
>13|.|TRBV30|TRBJ1-1
CAWSEGGRTEAFF
>16|.|TRBV5-5|TRBJ1-1
CASSPGHSGLLTEAFF
>15|.|TRBV6-5|TRBJ1-2
CASRGQGTAPFGYTF
>16|once|TRBV6-4|TRBJ1-5
CASRGPGQGAIQPQHF
>15|.|TRBV5-1|TRBJ2-3
CASTTSGSSTDTQYF
>16|few|TRBV24-1|TRBJ2-1
CATSDPKGGRYNEQFF
>13|.|TRBV10-3|TRBJ1-2
CAISESKGPGYTF
>16|.|TRBV18|TRBJ2-5
CASSRLGAVIEETQYF
>15|.|TRBV4-2|TRBJ1-2
CASSQDLGNRRGYTF
>22|.|TRBV4-1|TRBJ2-4
CASSQEFVVAGAFDRDKNIQYF
>14|.|TRBV12-5|TRBJ1-1
CASGLGHVNTEAFF
>13|.|TRBV7-2|TRBJ2-7
CASSSGTSYEQYF